This T cell receptor beta chain was documented in a study of T cells and Merkel cell carcinoma outcomes. Findings and caveats of the study: Reportedly, T-cell repertoire with density predicts Merkel cell carcinoma outcomes.

For this clone: The antigen remains undetermined.

Germline CDR1 and CDR2: SGHRS and YFSETQ. CDR3 length equals 13 residues. The germline V and J ends were trimmed by 0 bases and 4 bases, with 6 bases remaining between them. Sequencing used immunoSEQ multiplex PCR; TCRdb keeps in-frame clones, though not all of them. The table has under 25,000 clones, more than 65% seen once. The sequencing input was tumor tissue from Merkel cell carcinoma. This chain uses TRBV5-1 with TRBJ2-3; D gene uncertain. The TCR sequence derives from a human donor with Merkel cell carcinoma. Here the CDR3 DNA reads TGCGCCAGCAGCTTGGCCGGCGCAGATACGCAGTATTTT. Amino acid sequence: CASSLAGADTQYF. The whole variable domain, remainder taken from reference TRBV5-1 and TRBJ2-3, is KAGVTQTPRYLIKTRGQQVTLSCSPISGHRSVSWYQQTPGQGLQFLFEYFSETQRNKGNFPGRFSGRQFSNSRSEMNVSTLELGDSALYLCASSLAGADTQYFGPGTRLTVL.